The next 16 T cell receptor beta chains were all read from a single sample in a study of post-analysis software for immune sequencing data. The library was made from cDNA and included unique molecular identifiers. MiXCR was run by TCRdb on the PCR reads, yielding one entry per CDR3 protein. The table records 150,000 or so distinct CDR3 sequences, around 36% of them present only once. The material sequenced was blood, taken after autologous hematopoietic stem cell transplantation. These receptor sequences come from a girl aged 5-17 years with multiple sclerosis.

This chain joins TRBV6-2 or TRBV6-3 and TRBJ1-5; D possibly corresponds to TRBD1 (5 bases). Germline V gene data show CDR1 as MNHEY and CDR2 as SVGEGT. The CDR3 totals 16 residues. Trimming shortened V by 6 bases and J by 0 bases, and 15 bases separated the two germline ends. The CDR3 DNA sequence: TGTGCCAGCAGGGACACAGAGGCTTATAGCAATCAGCCCCAGCATTTT. As protein: CASRDTEAYSNQPQHF.

The chain couples TRBV7-9 to TRBJ2-1; tentative D call: TRBD1 (5 bases). This CDR3 comprises 14 residues. V lost 7 bases and J 4 bases, leaving 14 bases between the germline ends. Germline V CDR1 and CDR2: SEHNR, FQNEAQ (reference sequence). CDR3 sequence reads: CASTGFDSYNEQFF. The DNA for the CDR3 is TGTGCCAGCACCGGATTTGACAGTTACAATGAGCAGTTCTTC.

There are many counts of this clonotype. The V call is TRBV25-1, the J call TRBJ2-7, with TRBD2 matching 11 bases. V trimming: 2 bases; J trimming: 2 bases; junction bases outside the gene matches: 14. Germline V gene lookup returns CDR1 MGHDK and CDR2 SYGVNS. CDR3 length: 19 residues. Written as DNA, the CDR3 is TGTGCCAGCAGTGAACCGCTCTCCTCCGGGACTAGCGGTACCTACGAGCAGTACTTC. The encoded protein is CASSEPLSSGTSGTYEQYF.

The count of this clonotype is one. This may be a read error: a much more frequent sequence differs by one nucleotide. The V gene is TRBV7-9, the J gene TRBJ2-1; D unclear. CDR1 and CDR2 from the germline V gene are SEHNR and FQNEAQ (reference sequence). This CDR3 comprises 13 residues. The CDR3 coding sequence is TGTGTCAGCAGCGCGAGCTCCTACAATGAGCAGTTCTTC. Its translation: CVSSASSYNEQFF.

V usage is TRBV28 and J usage is TRBJ2-1, with D uncertain. This CDR3 has 11 amino acids. Trimming took off 5 bases at V and 6 bases at J, with 5 bases between the two ends. Germline V lookup: CDR1 MDHEN, CDR2 SYDVKM. In DNA, the CDR3 is TGTGCCAGCAGTAGATTCAATGAGCAGTTCTTC. This gives the protein CASSRFNEQFF.

This chain joins TRBV20-1 and TRBJ2-7; 9 nucleotides line up with TRBD2. Germline-derived CDR1 and CDR2 are DFQATT and SNEGSKA (reference sequence). The CDR3 runs to 16 residues. With 5 bases clipped from V and 2 bases from J, the junction kept 13 bases outside the gene matches. The CDR3 reads CSAQRGLAGDPYEQYF. The CDR3 DNA reads TGCAGTGCTCAACGGGGATTAGCGGGAGACCCCTACGAGCAGTACTTC.

Only a few counts were recorded for this clonotype. The chain links TRBV5-1 to TRBJ2-4, with D perhaps matching TRBD2 (6 bases). Trimming left V 5 bases short and J 2 bases short, with 17 bases between. The CDR3 is 16 amino acids. Germline CDR1 and CDR2: SGHRS and YFSETQ. In nucleotides, the CDR3 is TGCGCCAGCAGGGTCGGAGGGGTGAATACCAAAAACATTCAGTACTTC. This gives the protein CASRVGGVNTKNIQYF.

This clonotype was seen a handful of times. V usage is TRBV20-1 and J usage is TRBJ2-1; perhaps TRBD2 as D (6 bases). Trimming pared 2 bases from V and 10 bases from J, leaving 18 bases between. The CDR3 is made up of 14 amino acids. CDR1 and CDR2 from the germline V gene are DFQATT and SNEGSKA (reference sequence). In nucleotides, the CDR3 is TGCAGTGCTAGAACCCGCCGGGAGATCTACGAGCAGTTCTTC. It encodes CSARTRREIYEQFF.

This rearrangement joins TRBV9 to TRBJ1-1; 7 bases align to TRBD1. J was trimmed by 6 bases and V by 3 bases; bases with no gene match: 8. The CDR3 sequence is 14 residues long. The V gene's germline CDR1 is SGDLS and CDR2 YYNGEE. The CDR3 sequence: CASSGPTGVAEAFF. For the CDR3, the DNA is TGTGCCAGCAGCGGACCCACAGGGGTGGCTGAAGCTTTCTTT.

The chain carries TRBV20-1 and TRBJ1-2, with D maybe TRBD1 (5 bases). Trimming left V 4 bases short and J 4 bases short, with 25 bases between. This CDR3 has 17 residues. From germline, CDR1 is DFQATT and CDR2 SNEGSKA (reference sequence). The DNA for the CDR3 is TGCAGTGCTACCACGGTGTGGGGGGACGGGAACGGCTATGGCTACACCTTC. It encodes CSATTVWGDGNGYGYTF.

This chain links TRBV4-1 with TRBJ2-3, with D unclear. Germline CDR1 is MGHRA and CDR2 is YSYEKL. The V end was cut by 0 bases, the J end by 6 bases, with 16 bases between. The CDR3 has 16 residues. The CDR3 sequence: CASSQDSAPGGDTQYF. The CDR3 DNA reads TGCGCCAGCAGCCAAGACAGCGCGCCCGGTGGGGATACGCAGTATTTT.

This clonotype has a handful of counts. This rearrangement joins TRBV4-3 to TRBJ2-1, with D uncertain. V was clipped by 4 bases and J by 3 bases, with 16 bases between them. The CDR3 contains 16 residues. CDR1 LGHNA and CDR2 YSLEER come from the germline V gene. The chain's CDR3 is CASSPTGPSLYNEQFF. The CDR3 DNA reads as TGCGCCAGCAGCCCAACCGGGCCATCCCTCTACAATGAGCAGTTCTTC.

This clonotype was counted a few times. The J gene is TRBJ2-1, the V gene TRBV20-1; possible D gene TRBD1, 6 bases. Germline V gives CDR1 DFQATT, CDR2 SNEGSKA (reference sequence). This CDR3 region has 15 residues. Trimming removed 3 bases at V and 5 bases at J, with 17 bases between. CDR3 protein: CSASDPGQTDNEQFF. The CDR3 DNA is TGCAGTGCTAGTGACCCCGGACAGACGGACAATGAGCAGTTCTTC.

This clonotype was seen many times. Here the CDR3 DNA reads TGTGCCAGCGGGGGATCCTACGAGCAGTACTTC. Translation gives CASGGSYEQYF. J is TRBJ2-7 and V is TRBV7-8; perhaps D is TRBD1 or TRBD2 (5 bases each). Deletions cut 8 bases from V and 1 base from J, with 6 bases between. Germline CDR1 and CDR2: SGHVS and FQNEAQ. This CDR3 spans 11 amino acids.

The chain links TRBV29-1 to TRBJ2-3; TRBD1 is a possible D gene (6 bases). CDR1 and CDR2 (germline): SQVTM, ANQGSEA. CDR3 size: 16 residues. The ends were cut back, 3 bases at V and 6 bases at J, with 22 bases in the middle. CDR3 coding DNA: TGCAGCGTTGACGCTGGGACCAGGGGTGGTTCGGATACGCAGTATTTT. This sequence encodes CSVDAGTRGGSDTQYF.

V usage is TRBV3-1 and J usage is TRBJ2-7; TRBD2 aligns across 8 bases. CDR1 is LGHDT, CDR2 YNNKEL, per germline (reference sequence). V was clipped by 1 base and J by 2 bases; unmatched bases: 10. The CDR3 is made up of 17 amino acids. CDR3 DNA: TGTGCCAGCAGCCAAGTCGGATCTAGCGGGCTCCCCTACGAGCAGTACTTC. Protein product: CASSQVGSSGLPYEQYF.